The clone carrying this T cell receptor beta chain was seen repeatedly, ten times or more. Its antigen is undetermined. The data belong to a study of T cell repertoires in cytomegalovirus infection. Study details: CMV epitopes in the study were HLA-C-restricted (recently identified) and HLA-B-restricted (well studied). Through public TCR beta signatures, both CMV infection and matching HLA type were indicated. Notes on the study in general: In two of eight donors, the top clonotype was HLA-C-restricted CMV-specific.

TCRdb re-derived calls from the reads in MiXCR, one entry per CDR3 protein. This sample yields 900,000 to 950,000 distinct CDR3 sequences, of which 30% to 40% are seen a single time; around 15% belongs to the top ten. The receptor's source is a human donor in good health (CMV status not recorded). Some clones in this sample may be carry-over from other donors' samples. The specimen comprised cultured CD8+ T cells from PBMCs, sampled from culture after CMV antigen stimulation.

Written as DNA, the CDR3 is TGTGCCAGCAGCTTAGGCCCCCGGGGCGGTAGAACCAAAAACATTCAGTACTTC. Its translation: CASSLGPRGGRTKNIQYF. J is TRBJ2-4 and V is TRBV7-2, with D perhaps matching TRBD1 or TRBD2 (5 bases each). Trimming left V 1 base short and J 2 bases short, with 18 bases between. Germline V CDR1 and CDR2: SGHTA, FQGNSA. This CDR3 is built from 18 residues.